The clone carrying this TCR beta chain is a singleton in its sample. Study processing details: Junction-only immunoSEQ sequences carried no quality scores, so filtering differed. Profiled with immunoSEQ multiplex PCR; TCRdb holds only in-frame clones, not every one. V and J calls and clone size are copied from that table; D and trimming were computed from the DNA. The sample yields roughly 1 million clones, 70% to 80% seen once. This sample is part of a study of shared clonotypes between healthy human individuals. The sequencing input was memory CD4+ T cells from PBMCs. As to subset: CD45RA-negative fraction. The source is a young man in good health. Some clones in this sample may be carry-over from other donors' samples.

The CDR3 region has the DNA TGCGCCAGCAACGGACTAGCGGGGATTCTCTACGAGCAGTACTTC. Its protein product is CASNGLAGILYEQYF. J is TRBJ2-7 and V is TRBV10-1, with 12 bases fitting TRBD2. Trimming at V came to 7 bases and at J to 3 bases, leaving 7 bases not matched to a gene. CDR3 length: 15 residues. Per germline, CDR1 WNHNN and CDR2 SYGVQD (reference sequence).